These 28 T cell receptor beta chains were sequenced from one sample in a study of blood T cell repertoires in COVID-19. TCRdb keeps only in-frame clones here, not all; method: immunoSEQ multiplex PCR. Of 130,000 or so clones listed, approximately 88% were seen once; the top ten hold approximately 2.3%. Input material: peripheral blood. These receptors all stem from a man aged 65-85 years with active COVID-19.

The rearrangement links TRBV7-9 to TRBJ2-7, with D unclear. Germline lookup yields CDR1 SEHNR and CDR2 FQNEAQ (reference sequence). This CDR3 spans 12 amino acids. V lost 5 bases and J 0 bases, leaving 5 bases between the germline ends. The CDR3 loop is CASSLVSYEQYF. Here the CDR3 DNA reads TGTGCCAGCAGCCTTGTCTCCTACGAGCAGTACTTC.

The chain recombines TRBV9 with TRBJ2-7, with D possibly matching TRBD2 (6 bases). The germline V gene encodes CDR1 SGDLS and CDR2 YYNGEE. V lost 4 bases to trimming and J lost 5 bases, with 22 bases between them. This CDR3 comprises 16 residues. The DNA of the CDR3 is TGTGCCAGCAGCCCGGGCGGGCGGATCGGGGGAAACGAGCAGTACTTC. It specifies CASSPGGRIGGNEQYF.

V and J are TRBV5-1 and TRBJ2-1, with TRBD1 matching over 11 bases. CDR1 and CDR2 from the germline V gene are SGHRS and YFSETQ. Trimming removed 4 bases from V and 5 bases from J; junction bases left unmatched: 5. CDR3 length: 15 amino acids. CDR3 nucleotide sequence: TGCGCCAGCAGCCCAGGACAGGGGGCCGACAATGAGCAGTTCTTC. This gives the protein CASSPGQGADNEQFF.

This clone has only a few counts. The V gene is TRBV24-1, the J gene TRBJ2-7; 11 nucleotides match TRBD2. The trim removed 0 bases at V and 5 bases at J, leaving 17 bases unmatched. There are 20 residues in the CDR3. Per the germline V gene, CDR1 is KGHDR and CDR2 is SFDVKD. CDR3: CATSDLLDRGLAAGGDEQYF. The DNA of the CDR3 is TGTGCCACCAGTGATTTGTTGGACAGGGGACTAGCGGCAGGGGGTGACGAGCAGTACTTC.

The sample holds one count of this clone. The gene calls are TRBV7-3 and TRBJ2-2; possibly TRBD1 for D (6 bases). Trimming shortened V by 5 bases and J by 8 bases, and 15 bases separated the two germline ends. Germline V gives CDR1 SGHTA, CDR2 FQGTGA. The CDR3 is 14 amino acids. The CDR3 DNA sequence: TGTGCCAGCAGCCGGACAGCCGATAGGGGGGAGCTGTTTTTT. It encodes CASSRTADRGELFF.

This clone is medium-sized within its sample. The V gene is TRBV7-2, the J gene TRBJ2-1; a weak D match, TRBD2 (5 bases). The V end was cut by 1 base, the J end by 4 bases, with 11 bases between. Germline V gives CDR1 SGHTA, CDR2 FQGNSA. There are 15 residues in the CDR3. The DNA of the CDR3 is TGTGCCAGCAGCTTAGGAAGCGGATCTTACAATGAGCAGTTCTTC. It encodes CASSLGSGSYNEQFF.

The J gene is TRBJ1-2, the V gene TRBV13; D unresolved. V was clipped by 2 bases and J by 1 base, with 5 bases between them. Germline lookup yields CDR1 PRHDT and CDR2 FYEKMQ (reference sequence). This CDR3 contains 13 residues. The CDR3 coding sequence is TGTGCCAGCAGCTTAAACAGTAACTATGGCTACACCTTC. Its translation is CASSLNSNYGYTF. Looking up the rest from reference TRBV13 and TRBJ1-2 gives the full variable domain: AAGVIQSPRHLIKEKRETATLKCYPIPRHDTVYWYQQGPGQDPQFLISFYEKMQSDKGSIPDRFSAQQFSDYHSELNMSSLELGDSALYFCASSLNSNYGYTFGSGTRLTVV.

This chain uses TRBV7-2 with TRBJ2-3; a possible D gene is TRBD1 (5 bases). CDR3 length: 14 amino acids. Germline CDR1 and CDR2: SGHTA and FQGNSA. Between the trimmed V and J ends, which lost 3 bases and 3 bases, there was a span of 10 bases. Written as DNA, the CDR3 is TGTGCCAGCAGCTTCCCAGGGCCGACAGATACGCAGTATTTT. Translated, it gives CASSFPGPTDTQYF. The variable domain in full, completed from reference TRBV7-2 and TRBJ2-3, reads GAGVSQSPSNKVTEKGKDVELRCDPISGHTALYWYRQSLGQGLEFLIYFQGNSAPDKSGLPSDRFSAERTGGSVSTLTIQRTQQEDSAVYLCASSFPGPTDTQYFGPGTRLTVL.

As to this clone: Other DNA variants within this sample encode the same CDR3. DNA of the CDR3: TGCGCCAGCAGCTTGGGAGGCGGGGCCACTGAAGCTTTCTTT. Amino acids: CASSLGGGATEAFF. This chain joins TRBV5-1 and TRBJ1-1; maybe TRBD1 (5 bases). The CDR3 length is 14 residues. Germline CDR1 is SGHRS and CDR2 is YFSETQ. The V end was cut by 0 bases, the J end by 4 bases, with 10 bases between. Looking up the rest from reference TRBV5-1 and TRBJ1-1 gives the full variable domain: KAGVTQTPRYLIKTRGQQVTLSCSPISGHRSVSWYQQTPGQGLQFLFEYFSETQRNKGNFPGRFSGRQFSNSRSEMNVSTLELGDSALYLCASSLGGGATEAFFGQGTRLTVV.

CDR3 region: CASSLIGQSNTEAFF. CDR3 sequence (DNA): TGCGCCAGCAGCTTGATCGGACAGAGCAACACTGAAGCTTTCTTT. The chain uses TRBV5-1 and TRBJ1-1; perhaps TRBD1 as D (6 bases). The germline V gene has CDR1 SGHRS and CDR2 YFSETQ. The CDR3 is made up of 15 amino acids. V lost 1 base, J lost 2 bases, and 12 bases lay in between.

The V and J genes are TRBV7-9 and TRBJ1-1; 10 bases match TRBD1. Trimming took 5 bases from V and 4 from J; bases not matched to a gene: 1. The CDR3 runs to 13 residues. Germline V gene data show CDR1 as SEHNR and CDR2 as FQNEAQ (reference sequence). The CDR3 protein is CASSRDRGTEAFF. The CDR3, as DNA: TGTGCCAGCAGCCGGGACAGGGGCACTGAAGCTTTCTTT.

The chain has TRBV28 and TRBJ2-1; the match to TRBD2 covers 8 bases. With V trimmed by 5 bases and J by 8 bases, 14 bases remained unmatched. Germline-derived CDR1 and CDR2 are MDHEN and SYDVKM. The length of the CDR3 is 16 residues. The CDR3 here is CASSPGLGGKIHEQFF. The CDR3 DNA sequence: TGTGCCAGCAGTCCGGGACTAGGTGGGAAAATCCATGAGCAGTTCTTC.

The CDR3 nucleotides are TGTGCCACCAGTGATTTGCGGAGGACTGAAGCTTTCTTT. Its translation is CATSDLRRTEAFF. V and J are TRBV24-1 and TRBJ1-1; no firm D call. The CDR3 loop spans 13 amino acids. The V and J ends lost 0 bases and 5 bases respectively, with 6 bases between them. Germline V gene lookup returns CDR1 KGHDR and CDR2 SFDVKD.

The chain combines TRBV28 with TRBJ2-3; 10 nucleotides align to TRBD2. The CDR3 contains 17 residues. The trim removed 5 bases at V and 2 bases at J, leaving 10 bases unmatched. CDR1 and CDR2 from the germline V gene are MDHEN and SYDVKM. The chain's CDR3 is CASSARLAGSFTDTQYF. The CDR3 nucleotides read TGTGCCAGCAGTGCCCGACTAGCGGGCTCATTCACAGATACGCAGTATTTT. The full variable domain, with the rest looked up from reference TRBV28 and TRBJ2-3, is DVKVTQSSRYLVKRTGEKVFLECVQDMDHENMFWYRQDPGLGLRLIYFSYDVKMKEKGDIPEGYSVSREKKERFSLILESASTNQTSMYLCASSARLAGSFTDTQYFGPGTRLTVL.

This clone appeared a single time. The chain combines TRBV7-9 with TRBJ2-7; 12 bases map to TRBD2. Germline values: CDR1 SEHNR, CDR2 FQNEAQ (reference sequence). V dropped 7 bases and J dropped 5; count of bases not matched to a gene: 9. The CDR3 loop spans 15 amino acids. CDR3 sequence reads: CASIDTRTSGDEQYF. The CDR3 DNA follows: TGTGCCAGCATCGACACGAGGACTAGCGGGGACGAGCAGTACTTC.

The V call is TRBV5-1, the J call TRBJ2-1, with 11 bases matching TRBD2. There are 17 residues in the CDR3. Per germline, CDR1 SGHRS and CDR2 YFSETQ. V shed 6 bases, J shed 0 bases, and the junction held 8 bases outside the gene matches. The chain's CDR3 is CASTVAGGASSYNEQFF. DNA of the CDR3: TGCGCCAGCACGGTAGCGGGAGGGGCAAGCTCCTACAATGAGCAGTTCTTC.

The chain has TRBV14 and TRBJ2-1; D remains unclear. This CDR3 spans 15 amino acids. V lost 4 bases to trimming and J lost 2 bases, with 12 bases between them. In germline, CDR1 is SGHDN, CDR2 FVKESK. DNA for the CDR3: TGTGCCAGCAGCCCAAGCGTGAGGACCTACAATGAGCAGTTCTTC. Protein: CASSPSVRTYNEQFF.

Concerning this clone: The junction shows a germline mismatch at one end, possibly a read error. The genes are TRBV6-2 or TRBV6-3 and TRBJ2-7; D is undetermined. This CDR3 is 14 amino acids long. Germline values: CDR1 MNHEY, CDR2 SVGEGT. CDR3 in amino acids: CVSSYRTATYEQYF. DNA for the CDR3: TGTGTCAGCAGTTACCGCACAGCTACCTACGAGCAGTACTTC.

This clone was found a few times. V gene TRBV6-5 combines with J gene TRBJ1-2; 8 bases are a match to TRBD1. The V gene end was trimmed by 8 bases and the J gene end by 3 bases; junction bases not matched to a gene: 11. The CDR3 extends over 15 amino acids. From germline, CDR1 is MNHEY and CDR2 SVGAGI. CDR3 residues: CASGPNYRGDYGYTF. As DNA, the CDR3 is TGTGCCAGCGGCCCCAATTACAGGGGGGACTATGGCTACACCTTC.

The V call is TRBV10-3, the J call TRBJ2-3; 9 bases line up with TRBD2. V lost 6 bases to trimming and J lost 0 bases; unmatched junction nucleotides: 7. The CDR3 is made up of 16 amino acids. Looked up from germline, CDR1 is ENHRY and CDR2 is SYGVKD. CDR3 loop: CAISETSGASTDTQYF. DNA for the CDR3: TGTGCCATCAGCGAGACTAGCGGAGCTAGCACAGATACGCAGTATTTT.

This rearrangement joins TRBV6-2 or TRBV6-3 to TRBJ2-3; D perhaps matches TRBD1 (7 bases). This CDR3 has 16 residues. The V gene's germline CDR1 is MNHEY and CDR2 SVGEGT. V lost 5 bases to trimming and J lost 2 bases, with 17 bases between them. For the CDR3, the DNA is TGTGCCAGCAGTCATTTTGGAGGGGGCGTCACAGATACGCAGTATTTT. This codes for CASSHFGGGVTDTQYF.

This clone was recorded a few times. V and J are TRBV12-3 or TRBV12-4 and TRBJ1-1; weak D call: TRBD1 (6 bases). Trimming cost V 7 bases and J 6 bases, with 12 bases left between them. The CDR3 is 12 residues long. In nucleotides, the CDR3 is TGTGCCAGCACCGCGGGGGCCGCTGAAGCTTTCTTT. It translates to CASTAGAAEAFF.

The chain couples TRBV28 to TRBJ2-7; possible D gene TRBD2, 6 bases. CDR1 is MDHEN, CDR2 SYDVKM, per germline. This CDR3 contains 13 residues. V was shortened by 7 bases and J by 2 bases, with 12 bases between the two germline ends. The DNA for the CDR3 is TGTGCCAGCAACCGGGAGAACGCCTACGAGCAGTACTTC. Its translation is CASNRENAYEQYF.

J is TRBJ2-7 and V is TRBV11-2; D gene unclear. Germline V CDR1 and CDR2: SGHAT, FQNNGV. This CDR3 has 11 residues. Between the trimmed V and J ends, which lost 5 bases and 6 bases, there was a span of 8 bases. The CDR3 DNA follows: TGTGCCAGCAGCCCCCATTTCGAGCAGTACTTC. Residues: CASSPHFEQYF.

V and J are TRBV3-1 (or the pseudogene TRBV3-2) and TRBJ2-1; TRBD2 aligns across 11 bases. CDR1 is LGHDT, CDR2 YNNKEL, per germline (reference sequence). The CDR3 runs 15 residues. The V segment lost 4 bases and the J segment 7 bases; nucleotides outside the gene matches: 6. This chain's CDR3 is CASSPTSGKLNEQFF. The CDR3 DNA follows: TGTGCCAGCAGCCCGACTAGCGGGAAGTTGAATGAGCAGTTCTTC.

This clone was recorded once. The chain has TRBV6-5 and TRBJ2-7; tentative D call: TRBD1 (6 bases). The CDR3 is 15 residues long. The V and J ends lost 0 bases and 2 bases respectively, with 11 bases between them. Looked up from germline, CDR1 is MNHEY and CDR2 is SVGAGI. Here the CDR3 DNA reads TGTGCCAGCAGTTACTCGGGACAAAGGCCCTACGAGCAGTACTTC. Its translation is CASSYSGQRPYEQYF.

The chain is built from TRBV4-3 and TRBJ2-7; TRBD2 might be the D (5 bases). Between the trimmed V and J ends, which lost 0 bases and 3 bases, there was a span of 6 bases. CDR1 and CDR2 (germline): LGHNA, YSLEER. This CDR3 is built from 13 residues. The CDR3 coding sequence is TGCGCCAGCAGCCAAGATCGGGGCTACGAGCAGTACTTC. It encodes CASSQDRGYEQYF.

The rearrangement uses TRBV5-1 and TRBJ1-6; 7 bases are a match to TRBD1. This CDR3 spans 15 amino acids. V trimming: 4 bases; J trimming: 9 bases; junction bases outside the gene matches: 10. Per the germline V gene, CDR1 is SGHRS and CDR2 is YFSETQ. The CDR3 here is CASSPEAGGSSPLHF. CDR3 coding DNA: TGCGCCAGCAGCCCGGAGGCAGGGGGTAGTTCACCCCTCCACTTT.